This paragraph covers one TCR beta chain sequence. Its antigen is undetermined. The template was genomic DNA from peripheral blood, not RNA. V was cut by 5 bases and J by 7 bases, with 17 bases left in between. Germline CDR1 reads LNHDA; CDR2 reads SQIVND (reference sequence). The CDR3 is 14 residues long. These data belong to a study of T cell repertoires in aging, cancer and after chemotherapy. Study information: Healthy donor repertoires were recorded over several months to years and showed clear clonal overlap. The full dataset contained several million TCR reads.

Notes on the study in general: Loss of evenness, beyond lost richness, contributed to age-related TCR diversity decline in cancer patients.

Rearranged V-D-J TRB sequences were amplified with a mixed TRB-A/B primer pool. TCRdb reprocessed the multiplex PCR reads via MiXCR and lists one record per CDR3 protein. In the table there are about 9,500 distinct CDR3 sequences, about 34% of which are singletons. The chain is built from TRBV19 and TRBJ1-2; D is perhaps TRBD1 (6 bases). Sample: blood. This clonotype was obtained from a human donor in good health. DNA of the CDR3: TGTGCCAGTAGTGTGACAGGTGGGGCTGCTGGCTACACCTTC. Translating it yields CASSVTGGAAGYTF.